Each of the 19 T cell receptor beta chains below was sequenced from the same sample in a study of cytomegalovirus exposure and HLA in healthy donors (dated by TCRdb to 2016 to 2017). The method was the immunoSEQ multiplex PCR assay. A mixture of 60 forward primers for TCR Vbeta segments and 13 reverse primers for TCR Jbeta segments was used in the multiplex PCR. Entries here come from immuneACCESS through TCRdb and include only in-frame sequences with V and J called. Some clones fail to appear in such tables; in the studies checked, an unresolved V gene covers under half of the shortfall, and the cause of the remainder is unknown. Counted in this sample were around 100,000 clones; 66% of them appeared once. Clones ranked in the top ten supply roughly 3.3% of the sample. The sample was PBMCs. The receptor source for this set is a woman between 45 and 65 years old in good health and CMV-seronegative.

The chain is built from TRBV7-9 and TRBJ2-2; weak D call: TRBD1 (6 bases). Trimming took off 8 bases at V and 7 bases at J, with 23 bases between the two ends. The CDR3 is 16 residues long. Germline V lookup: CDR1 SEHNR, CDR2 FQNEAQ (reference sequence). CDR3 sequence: CASGARGGLRSGELFF. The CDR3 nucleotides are TGTGCCAGCGGAGCCAGGGGCGGATTGAGGAGCGGGGAGCTGTTTTTT.

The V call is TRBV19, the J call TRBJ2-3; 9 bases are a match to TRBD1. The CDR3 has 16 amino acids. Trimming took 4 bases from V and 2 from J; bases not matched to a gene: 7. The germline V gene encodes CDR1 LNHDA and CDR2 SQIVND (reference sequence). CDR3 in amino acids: CASSTPGQGYTDTQYF. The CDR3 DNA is TGTGCCAGTAGTACCCCGGGACAGGGATACACAGATACGCAGTATTTT.

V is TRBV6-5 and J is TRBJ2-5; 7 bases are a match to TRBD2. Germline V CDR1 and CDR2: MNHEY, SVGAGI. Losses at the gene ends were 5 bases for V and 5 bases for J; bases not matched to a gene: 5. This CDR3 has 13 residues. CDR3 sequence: CASSAGVSETQYF. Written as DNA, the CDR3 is TGTGCCAGCAGTGCGGGGGTCTCCGAGACCCAGTACTTC.

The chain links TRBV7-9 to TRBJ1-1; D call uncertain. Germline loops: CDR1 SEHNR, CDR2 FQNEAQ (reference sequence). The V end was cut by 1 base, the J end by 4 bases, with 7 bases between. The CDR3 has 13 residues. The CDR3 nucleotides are TGTGCCAGCAGCTTAGTTTCAGTCACTGAAGCTTTCTTT. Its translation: CASSLVSVTEAFF. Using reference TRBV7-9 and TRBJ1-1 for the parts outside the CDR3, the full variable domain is DTGVSQNPRHKITKRGQNVTFRCDPISEHNRLYWYRQTLGQGPEFLTYFQNEAQLEKSRLLSDRFSAERPKGSFSTLEIQRTEQGDSAMYLCASSLVSVTEAFFGQGTRLTVV.

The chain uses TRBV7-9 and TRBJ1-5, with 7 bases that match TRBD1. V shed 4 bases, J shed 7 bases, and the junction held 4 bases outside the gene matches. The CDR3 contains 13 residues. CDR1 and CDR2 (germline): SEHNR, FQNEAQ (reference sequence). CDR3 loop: CASSWEQGQPQHF. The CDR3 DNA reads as TGTGCCAGCAGCTGGGAACAGGGGCAGCCCCAGCATTTT.

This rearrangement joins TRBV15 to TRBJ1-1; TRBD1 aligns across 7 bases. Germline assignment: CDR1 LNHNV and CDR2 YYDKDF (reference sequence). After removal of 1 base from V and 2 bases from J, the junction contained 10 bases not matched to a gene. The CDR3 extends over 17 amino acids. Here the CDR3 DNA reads TGTGCCACCAGCAGAGGGGCCCCCTGGACAGGCAACACTGAAGCTTTCTTT. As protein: CATSRGAPWTGNTEAFF.

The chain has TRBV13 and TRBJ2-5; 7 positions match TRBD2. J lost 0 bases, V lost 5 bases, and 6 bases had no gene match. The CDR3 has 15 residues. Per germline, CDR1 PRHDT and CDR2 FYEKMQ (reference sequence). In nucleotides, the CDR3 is TGTGCCAGCAGCAACAGAGGACTAGACCAAGAGACCCAGTACTTC. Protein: CASSNRGLDQETQYF.

This CDR3 reads CASSLDGQNYGYTF. The CDR3 DNA is TGCGCCAGCAGCTTGGATGGGCAGAACTATGGCTACACCTTC. The rearrangement links TRBV5-1 to TRBJ1-2; D gene unclear. Trimming cost V 0 bases and J 2 bases, with 8 bases left between them. This CDR3 spans 14 amino acids. Germline CDR1 reads SGHRS; CDR2 reads YFSETQ.

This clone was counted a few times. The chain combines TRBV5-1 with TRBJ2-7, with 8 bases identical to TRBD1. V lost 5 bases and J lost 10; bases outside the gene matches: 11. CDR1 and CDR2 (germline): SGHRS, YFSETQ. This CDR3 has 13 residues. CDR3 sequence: CASRLEDRDPQYF. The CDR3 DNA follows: TGCGCCAGCAGGCTCGAGGACAGGGACCCCCAGTACTTC.

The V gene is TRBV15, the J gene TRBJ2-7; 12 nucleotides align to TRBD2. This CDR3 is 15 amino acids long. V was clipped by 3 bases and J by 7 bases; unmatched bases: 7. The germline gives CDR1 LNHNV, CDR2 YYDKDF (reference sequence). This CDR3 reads CATSRVLAGGGEQYF. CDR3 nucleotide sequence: TGTGCCACCAGCAGGGTACTAGCGGGAGGAGGAGAGCAGTACTTC.

The CDR3 nucleotides read TGTGCCATAAAACACCGACTACCGGGGGAGACCCAGTACTTC. It translates to CAIKHRLPGETQYF. The rearrangement links TRBV6-1 to TRBJ2-5, with D possibly matching TRBD2 (5 bases). The CDR3 is 14 amino acids. V dropped 10 bases and J dropped 5 bases, with 20 bases sitting between them. CDR1 and CDR2 from the germline V gene are MNHNS and SASEGT.

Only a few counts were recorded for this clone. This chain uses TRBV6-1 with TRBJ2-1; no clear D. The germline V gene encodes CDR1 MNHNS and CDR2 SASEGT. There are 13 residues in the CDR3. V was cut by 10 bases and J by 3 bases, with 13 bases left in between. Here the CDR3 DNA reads TGTGCCATCAGGTCTGTAAACTACAATGAGCAGTTCTTC. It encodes CAIRSVNYNEQFF.

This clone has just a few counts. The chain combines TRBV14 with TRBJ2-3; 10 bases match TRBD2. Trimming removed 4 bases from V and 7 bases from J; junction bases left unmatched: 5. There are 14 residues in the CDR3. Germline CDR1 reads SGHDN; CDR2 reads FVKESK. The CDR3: CASSRGTSAHTQYF. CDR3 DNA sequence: TGTGCCAGCAGCCGAGGGACTAGCGCACATACGCAGTATTTT.

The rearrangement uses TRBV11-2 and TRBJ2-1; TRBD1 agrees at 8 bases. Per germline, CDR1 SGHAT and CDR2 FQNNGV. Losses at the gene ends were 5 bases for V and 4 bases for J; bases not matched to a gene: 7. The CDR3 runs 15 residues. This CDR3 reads CASSPRTGTYNEQFF. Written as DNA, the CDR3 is TGTGCCAGCAGCCCTAGGACAGGGACGTACAATGAGCAGTTCTTC.

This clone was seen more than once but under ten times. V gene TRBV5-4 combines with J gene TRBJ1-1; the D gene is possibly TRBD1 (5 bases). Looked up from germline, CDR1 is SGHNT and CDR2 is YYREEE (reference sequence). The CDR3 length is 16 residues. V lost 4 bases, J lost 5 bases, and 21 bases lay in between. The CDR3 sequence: CASSTGRGILGTEAFF. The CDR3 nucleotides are TGTGCCAGCAGCACGGGACGGGGGATTCTCGGGACTGAAGCTTTCTTT.

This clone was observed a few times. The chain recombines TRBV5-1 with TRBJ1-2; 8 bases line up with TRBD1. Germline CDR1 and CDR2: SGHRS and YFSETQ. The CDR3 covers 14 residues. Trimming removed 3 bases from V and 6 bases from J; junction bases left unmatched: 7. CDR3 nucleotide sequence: TGCGCCAGCAGCTCCGGACAGGGATGGGATGGCTACACCTTC. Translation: CASSSGQGWDGYTF.

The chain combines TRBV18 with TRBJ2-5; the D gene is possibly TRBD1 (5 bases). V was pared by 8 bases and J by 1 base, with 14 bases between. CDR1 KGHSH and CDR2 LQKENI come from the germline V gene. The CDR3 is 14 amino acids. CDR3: CASASDRLQETQYF. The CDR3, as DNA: TGTGCCAGCGCAAGCGACAGACTCCAAGAGACCCAGTACTTC.

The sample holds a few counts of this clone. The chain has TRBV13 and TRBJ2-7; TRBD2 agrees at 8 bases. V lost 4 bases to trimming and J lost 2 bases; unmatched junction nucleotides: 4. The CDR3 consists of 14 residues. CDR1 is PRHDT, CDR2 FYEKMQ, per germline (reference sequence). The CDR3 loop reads CASSSRGGAYEQYF. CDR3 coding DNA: TGTGCCAGCAGCTCCCGGGGGGGGGCCTACGAGCAGTACTTC.

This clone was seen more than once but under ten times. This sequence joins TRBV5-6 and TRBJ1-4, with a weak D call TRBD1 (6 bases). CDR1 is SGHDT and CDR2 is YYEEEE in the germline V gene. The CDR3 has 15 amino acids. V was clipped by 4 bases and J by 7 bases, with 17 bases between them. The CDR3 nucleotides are TGTGCCAGCAGCCCAACAGACGACAGGAGTGAAAAACTGTTTTTT. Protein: CASSPTDDRSEKLFF.